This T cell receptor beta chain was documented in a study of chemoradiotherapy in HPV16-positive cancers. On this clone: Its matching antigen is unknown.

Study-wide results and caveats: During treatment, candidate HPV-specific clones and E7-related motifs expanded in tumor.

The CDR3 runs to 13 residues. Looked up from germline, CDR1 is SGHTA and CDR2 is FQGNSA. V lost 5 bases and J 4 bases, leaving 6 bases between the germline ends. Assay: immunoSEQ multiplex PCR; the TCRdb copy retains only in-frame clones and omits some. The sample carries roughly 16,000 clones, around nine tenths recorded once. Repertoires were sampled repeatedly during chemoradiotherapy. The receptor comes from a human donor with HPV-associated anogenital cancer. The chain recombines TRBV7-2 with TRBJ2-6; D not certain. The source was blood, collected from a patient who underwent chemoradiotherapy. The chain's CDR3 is CASSLVGANVLTF. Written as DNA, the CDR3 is TGTGCCAGCAGCCTCGTGGGGGCCAACGTCCTGACTTTC.